This T cell receptor (beta chain) appears in the sequencing data of a study of glioma-infiltrating T cells. As concerns this clonotype: What it binds is not known. This could be a read error, since a much larger clone is one nucleotide away.

The iRepertoire nested amplicon-rescue multiplex PCR amplified TCR alpha and beta CDR3s from RNA. TCRdb reprocessed the multiplex PCR reads with MiXCR, giving one entry per CDR3 protein. The repertoire consists of under 200,000 distinct CDR3 sequences, with roughly two fifths occurring once and the leading ten covering over 4%. The ends were cut back, 0 bases at V and 7 bases at J, with 12 bases in the middle. The CDR3 length is 14 residues. Looked up from germline, CDR1 is MGHDK and CDR2 is SYGVNS. Study-level results: Above-expected tissue-blood divergence occurred in all gliomas, most in low-grade ones. Tissue and blood shared very few CDR3 sequences.

The source material was glioma tissue, nonneoplastic brain tissue, or PBMCs (not recorded which). V is TRBV25-1 and J is TRBJ2-5; D gene ambiguous. The TCR comes from a human donor with low-grade glioma or glioblastoma, undergoing nonglioma brain surgery, or in good health (not recorded which). CDR3 residues: CASSEYGRKGTQYF. The DNA of the CDR3 is TGTGCCAGCAGTGAATATGGAAGAAAAGGGACCCAGTACTTC.